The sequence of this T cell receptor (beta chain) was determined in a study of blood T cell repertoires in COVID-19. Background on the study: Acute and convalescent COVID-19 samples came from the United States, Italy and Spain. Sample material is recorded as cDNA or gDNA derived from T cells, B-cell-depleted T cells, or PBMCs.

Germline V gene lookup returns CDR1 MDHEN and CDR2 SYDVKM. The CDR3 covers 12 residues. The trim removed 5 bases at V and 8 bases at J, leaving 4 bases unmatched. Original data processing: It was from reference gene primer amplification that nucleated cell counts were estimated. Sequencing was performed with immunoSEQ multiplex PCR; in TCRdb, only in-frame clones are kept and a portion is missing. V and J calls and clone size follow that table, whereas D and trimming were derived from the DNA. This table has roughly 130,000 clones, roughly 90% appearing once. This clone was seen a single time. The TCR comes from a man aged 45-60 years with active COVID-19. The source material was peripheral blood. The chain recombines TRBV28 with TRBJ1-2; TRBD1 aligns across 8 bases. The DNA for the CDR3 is TGTGCCAGCAGTCGGACAGGGACAGGCTACACCTTC. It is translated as CASSRTGTGYTF.